Below are 5 T cell receptor beta chains sequenced from a single sample in a study of T cell repertoires in cytomegalovirus infection (dated by TCRdb to the late 2010s). The reads were generated on an Illumina HiSeq 1500. The raw public data were reprocessed by TCRdb itself: fastp quality trimming at Q25, MiXCR clonotype calling, in-frame beta chains only. Rows with one shared CDR3 protein collapse into an entry with the most common genes and DNA. The sample data list about 740,000 distinct CDR3 sequences, and under 40% of these were observed just once. Around 2.8% of the sample belongs to the ten largest clones. What was sequenced was PBMCs. These receptors came from a human donor in good health (CMV status not recorded). Some clones in this sample may be carry-over from other donors' samples.

The chain combines TRBV2 with TRBJ1-1, with D possibly TRBD1 on 5 matching bases. Deletions cut 3 bases from V and 3 bases from J, with 17 bases between. The CDR3 is made up of 16 amino acids. Germline lookup yields CDR1 SNHLY and CDR2 FYNNEI. The CDR3 loop reads CASSELRGFSDTEAFF. CDR3 nucleotides: TGTGCCAGCAGTGAGTTGAGGGGTTTTAGTGACACTGAAGCTTTCTTT.

This clonotype was picked up a small number of times. The V and J genes are TRBV10-3 and TRBJ2-7, with TRBD1 matching 8 bases. Germline CDR1 reads ENHRY; CDR2 reads SYGVKD. J gave up 7 bases and V 6 bases, and 8 bases lay outside the gene matches. The CDR3 runs to 13 residues. The chain's CDR3 is CAIRARTGQEQYF. The CDR3 DNA reads TGTGCCATCAGAGCCCGGACAGGGCAAGAGCAGTACTTC.

A few counts support this clonotype. The V call is TRBV6-1, the J call TRBJ1-1, with 7 bases fitting TRBD1. Germline values: CDR1 MNHNS, CDR2 SASEGT. This CDR3 spans 14 amino acids. Losses at the gene ends were 6 bases for V and 1 base for J; bases not matched to a gene: 5. The CDR3 sequence is CASREQGKNTEAFF. CDR3 nucleotide sequence: TGTGCCAGCAGAGAACAGGGGAAGAACACTGAAGCTTTCTTT.

The J gene is TRBJ1-1, the V gene TRBV19, with a possible D match to TRBD1 (6 bases). This CDR3 has 14 amino acids. The germline V gene has CDR1 LNHDA and CDR2 SQIVND (reference sequence). V was shortened by 4 bases and J by 6 bases, with 15 bases between the two germline ends. CDR3 nucleotide sequence: TGTGCCAGTAGTAATCGGGACATCTCATCTGAAGCTTTCTTT. The encoded protein is CASSNRDISSEAFF.

The rearrangement links TRBV11-2 to TRBJ2-7, with D possibly being TRBD2 (5 bases). CDR3 size: 16 residues. Germline V lookup: CDR1 SGHAT, CDR2 FQNNGV. V was shortened by 1 base and J by 6 bases, with 19 bases between the two germline ends. The CDR3 bases are TGTGCCAGCAGCTTAGGATTCCGAGGGAATTCGGTCGAGCAGTACTTC. This sequence encodes CASSLGFRGNSVEQYF.